This T cell receptor beta chain was profiled in a study of blood T cell repertoires in COVID-19. On the study more broadly: The samples span acute and convalescent COVID-19 from the United States, Italy and Spain. PBMCs, B-cell-depleted T cells, or T cells provided the cDNA or gDNA that made up the material.

Original methodology: For nucleated cells, counts were estimated from reference gene primer amplification. The protocol was immunoSEQ multiplex PCR, while the TCRdb copy is restricted to in-frame clones and leaves out a portion. V, J and clone size derive from that table, while D and trimming were established from the DNA sequence. The sample shows about 100,000 clones, about four fifths of them seen only once. Germline V lookup: CDR1 SEHNR, CDR2 FQNEAQ (reference sequence). V dropped 4 bases and J dropped 10 bases, with 17 bases sitting between them. The CDR3 runs to 14 residues. The sample consisted of peripheral blood. This chain connects TRBV7-9 to TRBJ2-1; possible D gene TRBD2, 5 bases. This receptor was taken from a woman older than 75 with active or convalescent COVID-19. CDR3 DNA: TGTGCCAGCAGCTCACACGTCCGACTACACGAGCAGTTCTTC. This sequence encodes CASSSHVRLHEQFF.